The clone carrying this T cell receptor beta chain has more than one count but fewer than ten. The target antigen is unknown. Germline V CDR1 and CDR2: SGDLS, YYNGEE. The CDR3 is made up of 15 amino acids. Trimming removed 2 bases from V and 2 bases from J; junction bases left unmatched: 5. This entry is derived from a study of OX40 agonist ivuxolimab in advanced cancers. Study-level background: People in dose escalation had one of these cancers: hepatocellular carcinoma, melanoma, renal cell or head and neck cancer. The group had a mean age of 60 years, ranged from about 20 to 90, and was roughly 80% male.

Profiled with immunoSEQ multiplex PCR; TCRdb holds only in-frame clones, not every one. In the table there are tens of thousands of clones, under 90% of which are singletons. Broader study findings: CD4+ and CD8+ blood T cells expanded clonally by week 6 at 0.1 to 3.0 mg/kg.

This chain uses TRBV9 with TRBJ2-3; TRBD2 aligns across 7 bases. Sequenced material: CD4+ or CD8+ T cells sorted from blood, taken in a trial of the OX40 agonist ivuxolimab. This receptor was taken from an adult with an advanced solid tumor such as melanoma, head and neck, liver or kidney cancer. CDR3 sequence (DNA): TGTGCCAGCAGCGTTCGAGCGGGGAACACAGATACGCAGTATTTT. This sequence encodes CASSVRAGNTDTQYF.